A single sample gave rise to the 25 T cell receptor beta chains below, sequenced in a study of shared clonotypes between healthy human individuals. Profiling relied on immunoSEQ multiplex PCR, and the TCRdb table lists in-frame clones only, not all of them. The sample lists approximately 440,000 clones; around 77% were seen once. Sequenced material: PBMCs. These receptor sequences come from a woman in her thirties or forties in good health. Some clones in this sample may be carry-over from other donors' samples.

The J gene is TRBJ2-5, the V gene TRBV28; 13 nucleotides align to TRBD2. The CDR3 is 17 residues long. Germline CDR1 and CDR2: MDHEN and SYDVKM. J gave up 10 bases and V 4 bases, and 15 bases lay outside the gene matches. The CDR3 protein is CASSSGLKRLAGGIQYF. DNA for the CDR3: TGTGCCAGCAGTTCCGGCCTTAAGAGACTAGCGGGAGGTATCCAGTACTTC.

CDR3 sequence (DNA): TGTGCCAGCAGCGTAGATGCCGGGGTTCTCACTGAAGCTTTCTTT. Its protein product is CASSVDAGVLTEAFF. The rearrangement joins TRBV9 to TRBJ1-1; no clear D gene. Per the germline V gene, CDR1 is SGDLS and CDR2 is YYNGEE. V lost 0 bases to trimming and J lost 4 bases, with 13 bases between them. The CDR3 spans 15 residues. Full variable domain (missing parts from reference TRBV9 and TRBJ1-1): DSGVTQTPKHLITATGQRVTLRCSPRSGDLSVYWYQQSLDQGLQFLIQYYNGEERAKGNILERFSAQQFPDLHSELNLSSLELGDSALYFCASSVDAGVLTEAFFGQGTRLTVV.

The V gene is TRBV5-6, the J gene TRBJ2-1; 12 bases are a match to TRBD2. V lost 4 bases and J lost 7; bases outside the gene matches: 9. The CDR3 has 16 residues. CDR1 is SGHDT, CDR2 YYEEEE, per germline. CDR3 nucleotide sequence: TGTGCCAGCAGCCGAAGACTAGCGGGAGAAGGGAATGAGCAGTTCTTC. Translated, it gives CASSRRLAGEGNEQFF.

The rearrangement links TRBV19 to TRBJ1-1, with D hard to call. V was clipped by 7 bases and J by 0 bases, with 12 bases between them. Germline V gives CDR1 LNHDA, CDR2 SQIVND (reference sequence). CDR3 length equals 14 residues. CDR3 DNA: TGTGCCAGTAAAAACGGAGCAGTGAACACTGAAGCTTTCTTT. This encodes CASKNGAVNTEAFF.

The chain joins TRBV6-6 to TRBJ1-1, with D possibly being TRBD1 (6 bases). There are 13 residues in the CDR3. V gave up 2 bases and J gave up 10 bases, with 14 bases separating them. CDR1 and CDR2 from the germline V gene are MNHNY and SVGAGI (reference sequence). The CDR3 DNA is TGTGCCAGCAGTTACATCGGGGGGGCGCGAGCTTTCTTT. Translation: CASSYIGGARAFF.

The chain uses TRBV29-1 and TRBJ1-1; D unclear. The CDR3 is 13 residues long. Germline lookup yields CDR1 SQVTM and CDR2 ANQGSEA. V gave up 5 bases and J gave up 7 bases, with 17 bases separating them. CDR3 in amino acids: CSVLTPRKGEAFF. CDR3 bases: TGCAGCGTTCTGACTCCCCGTAAGGGTGAAGCTTTCTTT.

This clone was seen a single time. The J gene is TRBJ1-4, the V gene TRBV5-1; 9 positions agree with TRBD1. Germline values: CDR1 SGHRS, CDR2 YFSETQ. This CDR3 has 15 amino acids. Trimming took 1 base from V and 5 from J; bases not matched to a gene: 3. The chain's CDR3 is CASSLQGQGNEKLFF. The CDR3, as DNA: TGCGCCAGCAGCTTGCAAGGACAGGGGAATGAAAAACTGTTTTTT.

The V and J genes are TRBV14 and TRBJ2-1; 7 nucleotides line up with TRBD2. J gave up 6 bases and V 7 bases, and 6 bases lay outside the gene matches. This CDR3 is 13 amino acids long. CDR1 and CDR2 (germline): SGHDN, FVKESK. This CDR3 reads CASKGGSGNEQFF. The CDR3 bases are TGTGCCAGCAAGGGCGGGAGCGGCAATGAGCAGTTCTTC. Drawing the rest from reference TRBV14 and TRBJ2-1, the complete variable domain is EAGVTQFPSHSVIEKGQTVTLRCDPISGHDNLYWYRRVMGKEIKFLLHFVKESKQDESGMPNNRFLAERTGGTYSTLKVQPAELEDSGVYFCASKGGSGNEQFFGPGTRLTVL.

This chain uses TRBV4-3 with TRBJ2-1; possible D gene TRBD2, 5 bases. This CDR3 has 18 amino acids. The V end lost 0 bases, the J end lost 2 bases, and 17 bases lay between the germline ends. Germline V gene lookup returns CDR1 LGHNA and CDR2 YSLEER. DNA of the CDR3: TGCGCCAGCAGCCAAGATGTGGGTCGGCGGGCAACCTACAATGAGCAGTTCTTC. It codes for CASSQDVGRRATYNEQFF.

The V gene is TRBV19, the J gene TRBJ2-3; D not certain. CDR1 and CDR2 from the germline V gene are LNHDA and SQIVND (reference sequence). CDR3 size: 14 residues. V shed 3 bases and J shed 7 bases, with 14 bases lying between them. The CDR3 loop is CASSMDRTTNTQYF. The CDR3 DNA sequence: TGTGCCAGTAGTATGGATAGAACGACGAATACGCAGTATTTT. The full variable domain, rest sourced from reference TRBV19 and TRBJ2-3, is DGGITQSPKYLFRKEGQNVTLSCEQNLNHDAMYWYRQDPGQGLRLIYYSQIVNDFQKGDIAEGYSVSREKKESFPLTVTSAQKNPTAFYLCASSMDRTTNTQYFGPGTRLTVL.

Comments on this clone: A read error is likely here: a far larger clone is one base away. The rearrangement links TRBV30 to TRBJ2-1; unclear D gene. The CDR3 extends over 12 amino acids. Germline CDR1 is GTSNPN and CDR2 is SVGIG (reference sequence). The chain's CDR3 is CTWTITSNEQFF. As DNA, the CDR3 is TGTACCTGGACCATCACAAGCAATGAGCAGTTCTTC.

The CDR3, as DNA: TGTGCCAGCTCACCAGGGCAGATCCACGAGCAGTACTTC. Encoded protein: CASSPGQIHEQYF. The chain employs TRBV18 and TRBJ2-7; the D is unclear. V lost 2 bases to trimming and J lost 5 bases, with 10 bases between them. This CDR3 region has 13 residues. The germline gives CDR1 KGHSH, CDR2 LQKENI.

The CDR3 DNA reads as TGTGCCAGCAGTTCCCTCCTTGGGACTACCGAGCAGTACTTC. Its translation: CASSSLLGTTEQYF. The chain uses TRBV6-6 and TRBJ2-7, with 7 bases that match TRBD2. CDR1 is MNHNY, CDR2 SVGAGI, per germline (reference sequence). The trim removed 4 bases at V and 6 bases at J, leaving 9 bases unmatched. The CDR3 loop spans 14 amino acids.

This clone was observed a single time. The chain has TRBV30 and TRBJ2-7; a possible D gene is TRBD1 (5 bases). The V end lost 2 bases, the J end lost 2 bases, and 13 bases lay between the germline ends. The length of the CDR3 is 14 residues. Germline CDR1 is GTSNPN and CDR2 is SVGIG (reference sequence). In DNA form, the CDR3 reads TGTGCCTGGAGTTCAGGGTTAGGGCCCTACGAGCAGTACTTC. Protein: CAWSSGLGPYEQYF.

This chain joins TRBV5-6 and TRBJ1-1; TRBD1 is a possible D gene (6 bases). Trimming removed 3 bases from V and 6 bases from J, with 15 bases in between. Germline loops: CDR1 SGHDT, CDR2 YYEEEE. The CDR3 covers 14 residues. CDR3 nucleotides: TGTGCCAGCAGCTCTACACAGGGCTTGGCTGAAGCTTTCTTT. Translation: CASSSTQGLAEAFF.

The chain joins TRBV4-2 to TRBJ2-1, with D perhaps TRBD1 (5 bases). From germline, CDR1 is LGHNA and CDR2 YNFKEQ. The V end was cut by 0 bases, the J end by 0 bases, with 12 bases between. This CDR3 has 17 residues. CDR3: CASSQDGGAHSYNEQFF. In nucleotides, the CDR3 is TGTGCCAGCAGCCAAGATGGTGGGGCCCACTCCTACAATGAGCAGTTCTTC.

A single count supports this clone. A read error may explain this, as a much larger clone is one base away. The V gene is TRBV29-1, the J gene TRBJ1-1, with a possible D match to TRBD1 (5 bases). The CDR3 contains 13 residues. CDR1 is SQVTM and CDR2 is ANQGSEA in the germline V gene. V lost 3 bases, J lost 4 bases, and 12 bases lay in between. CDR3 sequence: CSVDRGDGTEAFF. CDR3 bases: TGCAGCGTTGATCGAGGGGATGGCACTGAAGCTTTCTTT.

About this clone itself: A much more abundant neighbour one base away suggests this may be a read error. The same CDR3 also results from other DNA sequences found in this sample. The chain combines TRBV10-3 with TRBJ2-2; 7 nucleotides match TRBD1. The CDR3 loop spans 16 amino acids. Germline CDR1 reads ENHRY; CDR2 reads SYGVKD. The CDR3 DNA sequence: TGTGCTATCAGTGAGTCACCGGGACAGCAGACCGGGGAGCTGTTTTTT. Amino acid sequence: CAISESPGQQTGELFF.

Concerning this clone: A far larger clone lies a single base away; this is likely a read error. V usage is TRBV30 and J usage is TRBJ2-7, with TRBD2 as a possible D gene (6 bases). The germline V gene has CDR1 GTSNPN and CDR2 SVGIG (reference sequence). CDR3 length: 17 residues. The CDR3 here is CAWKKGRLGLNSYEKYF. Here the CDR3 DNA reads TGTGCCTGGAAGAAGGGAAGACTAGGACTCAACTCCTACGAGAAGTACTTC.

V gene TRBV5-1 combines with J gene TRBJ1-2; D perhaps matches TRBD1 (6 bases). Germline lookup yields CDR1 SGHRS and CDR2 YFSETQ. CDR3 length: 14 residues. V lost 0 bases, J lost 4 bases, and 10 bases lay in between. This CDR3 reads CASSLEGQLYGYTF. The CDR3 DNA reads as TGCGCCAGCAGCTTGGAAGGACAGCTCTATGGCTACACCTTC.

The chain couples TRBV11-3 to TRBJ2-1, with TRBD1 matching 12 bases. V gave up 0 bases and J gave up 8 bases; unmatched junction bases: 8. From germline, CDR1 is SGHNT and CDR2 YENEEA. CDR3 size: 17 residues. CDR3 region: CASSLDPGTGGSDEQFF. The CDR3 DNA follows: TGTGCCAGCAGCTTAGATCCCGGGACAGGGGGCTCGGATGAGCAGTTCTTC.

The rearrangement uses TRBV18 and TRBJ2-2, with D unresolved. Germline lookup yields CDR1 KGHSH and CDR2 LQKENI. The CDR3 has 13 amino acids. V was clipped by 4 bases and J by 3 bases, with 6 bases between them. CDR3 in amino acids: CASSRSDTGELFF. The CDR3 bases are TGTGCCAGCTCACGCTCCGACACCGGGGAGCTGTTTTTT.

This clone has only a few counts. The rearrangement uses TRBV19 and TRBJ1-1; TRBD1 agrees at 10 bases. The CDR3 runs 14 residues. Per germline, CDR1 LNHDA and CDR2 SQIVND (reference sequence). Unmatched junction bases numbered 5, after V lost 4 bases and J lost 6 bases. The CDR3 is CASSRDRGGSEAFF. The CDR3 DNA reads TGTGCCAGTAGTAGGGACAGGGGTGGCTCTGAAGCTTTCTTT.

The gene calls are TRBV15 and TRBJ2-7, with TRBD2 identical over 11 bases. The CDR3 totals 16 residues. Trimming at V came to 1 base and at J to 6 bases, leaving 8 bases not matched to a gene. CDR1 and CDR2 from the germline V gene are LNHNV and YYDKDF (reference sequence). This CDR3 is CATSRVVAGGPSEQYF. In DNA form, the CDR3 reads TGTGCCACCAGCAGAGTGGTAGCGGGAGGGCCAAGCGAGCAGTACTTC.

Notes on this clone: Different DNA sequences within this sample yield the same CDR3. The rearrangement links TRBV7-8 to TRBJ1-1, with 9 bases matching TRBD1. The CDR3 runs to 14 residues. The ends lost 4 bases at V and 5 bases at J; junction bases unmatched: 5. Per the germline V gene, CDR1 is SGHVS and CDR2 is FQNEAQ. This CDR3 reads CASSSGQGNTEAFF. The DNA of the CDR3 is TGTGCCAGCAGCTCCGGACAGGGGAATACTGAAGCTTTCTTT.